The clone carrying this TCR beta chain was counted only a few times. Original processing notes: Nucleated cell counts were estimated from reference gene primer amplification. Produced via immunoSEQ multiplex PCR; TCRdb's table is partial and in-frame only. The V and J calls and clone size are taken from that table; D and trimming were inferred from the DNA. The data show a few hundred thousand clones, over 75% seen once. This record comes from a study of blood T cell repertoires in COVID-19. As for the study in general: There were acute and convalescent COVID-19 samples, and they came from the United States, Italy and Spain. T cells, B-cell-depleted T cells, or PBMCs supplied cDNA or gDNA.

This CDR3 contains 12 residues. The germline V and J ends were trimmed by 7 bases and 7 bases, with 10 bases remaining between them. CDR1 and CDR2 (germline): LNHDA, SQIVND (reference sequence). The sample taken for sequencing was peripheral blood. This TCR derives from a woman aged 60 to 75 with acute or convalescent COVID-19. The chain carries TRBV19 and TRBJ2-2; D is possibly TRBD1 (6 bases). The CDR3 DNA follows: TGTGCCAGTACCTCAGGGGTCGGGGAGCTGTTTTTT. The encoded protein is CASTSGVGELFF.